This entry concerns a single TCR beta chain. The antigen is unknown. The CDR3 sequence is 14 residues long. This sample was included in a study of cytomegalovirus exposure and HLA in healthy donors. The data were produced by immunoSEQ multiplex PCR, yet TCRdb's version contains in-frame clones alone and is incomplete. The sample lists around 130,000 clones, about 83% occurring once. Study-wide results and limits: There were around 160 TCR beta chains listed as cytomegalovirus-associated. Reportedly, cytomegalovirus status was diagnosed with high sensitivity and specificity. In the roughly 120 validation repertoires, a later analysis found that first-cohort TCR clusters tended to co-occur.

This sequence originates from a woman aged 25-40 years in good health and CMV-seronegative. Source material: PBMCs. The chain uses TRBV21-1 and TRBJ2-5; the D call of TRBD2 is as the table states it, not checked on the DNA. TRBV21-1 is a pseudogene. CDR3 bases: TGTGCCATCAGGACTAGCGGGAACCAAGAGACCCAGTACTTC. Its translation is CAIRTSGNQETQYF.